One sample yielded the 23 T cell receptor beta chains listed below, sequenced in a study of vaccination and CD4 T cells after COVID-19. The treatment denotes: roughly 11-day PBMC culture with coronavirus spike peptide pools or control peptides (ViraFEST assay). The Oncomine TCR Beta short-read assay sequenced DNA from cultured CD4+ T cells. MiXCR was run by TCRdb on the PCR reads, yielding one entry per CDR3 protein. The repertoire consists of some 16,000 distinct CDR3 sequences, with roughly four fifths occurring once and the leading ten covering 9% to 10%. Their cognate antigens are unknown. This specimen was CD4+ T cells from blood, cultured in vitro, taken after SARS-CoV-2 vaccination. The receptors here all came from a human donor who received a COVID-19 vaccine.

This clonotype was seen a few times. The chain combines TRBV6-1 with TRBJ1-2; D unclear. The CDR3 totals 12 residues. Germline-derived CDR1 and CDR2 are MNHNS and SASEGT. Trimming cost V 0 bases and J 7 bases, with 6 bases left between them. In DNA, the CDR3 is TGTGCCAGCAGTGAAGCAGGGCCTGGCTACACCTTC. Its translation: CASSEAGPGYTF.

V is TRBV7-9 and J is TRBJ2-3; the match to TRBD2 covers 9 bases. After removal of 3 bases from V and 6 bases from J, the junction contained 4 bases not matched to a gene. The germline gives CDR1 SEHNR, CDR2 FQNEAQ (reference sequence). The CDR3 is made up of 14 amino acids. The CDR3 nucleotides are TGTGCCAGCAGCTTGCGGGGGGGCCTGGATACGCAGTATTTT. Protein product: CASSLRGGLDTQYF.

The rearrangement links TRBV6-1 to TRBJ2-7, with 12 nucleotides matching TRBD1. The CDR3 runs to 15 residues. In germline, CDR1 is MNHNS, CDR2 SASEGT. V was clipped by 6 bases and J by 5 bases; unmatched bases: 8. The DNA for the CDR3 is TGTGCCAGCAGGCATCCGGGACAGGGGGCCGACGAGCAGTACTTC. It translates to CASRHPGQGADEQYF.

This chain links TRBV10-3 with TRBJ1-3, with 8 bases matching TRBD1. Germline CDR1 and CDR2: ENHRY and SYGVKD. Trimming removed 6 bases from V and 7 bases from J; junction bases left unmatched: 5. The CDR3 is 13 residues long. The CDR3 spells CAISQQGDNTIYF. CDR3 nucleotide sequence: TGTGCCATCAGCCAACAGGGGGACAACACCATATATTTT.

CDR3 in amino acids: CAWSAGYNTEAFF. The CDR3 DNA reads TGTGCCTGGAGTGCAGGTTACAACACTGAAGCTTTCTTT. The rearrangement joins TRBV30 to TRBJ1-1; no clear D. The CDR3 is made up of 13 amino acids. Germline CDR1 GTSNPN, CDR2 SVGIG (reference sequence). V was clipped by 1 base and J by 2 bases, with 8 bases between them.

V gene TRBV6-5 combines with J gene TRBJ2-3; the D is unclear. Trimming took off 2 bases at V and 0 bases at J, with 6 bases between the two ends. CDR3 size: 14 residues. Germline V gives CDR1 MNHEY, CDR2 SVGAGI. In DNA, the CDR3 is TGTGCCAGCAGTTACAGGATGAGCACAGATACGCAGTATTTT. Translating gives CASSYRMSTDTQYF.

This chain links TRBV20-1 with TRBJ2-3; 8 bases fit TRBD2. V shed 0 bases and J 2 bases; nucleotides not matched to a gene: 4. The V gene's germline CDR1 is DFQATT and CDR2 SNEGSKA (reference sequence). This CDR3 region has 15 residues. The CDR3 bases are TGCAGTGCTAGAGATCGGGGGGGTTCCACAGATACGCAGTATTTT. Encoded protein: CSARDRGGSTDTQYF.

V usage is TRBV7-8 and J usage is TRBJ2-1; 15 nucleotides match TRBD2. The CDR3 consists of 16 residues. Germline CDR1 reads SGHVS; CDR2 reads FQNEAQ. The J segment lost 10 bases and the V segment lost 5 bases, leaving 9 bases of the junction unmatched. CDR3 protein: CASSPSGTSGGKEQFF. CDR3 nucleotides: TGTGCCAGCAGCCCGTCCGGGACTAGCGGGGGGAAGGAGCAGTTCTTC. Full variable domain (missing parts from reference TRBV7-8 and TRBJ2-1): GAGVSQSPRYKVAKRGQDVALRCDPISGHVSLFWYQQALGQGPEFLTYFQNEAQLDKSGLPSDRFFAERPEGSVSTLKIQRTQQEDSAVYLCASSPSGTSGGKEQFFGPGTRLTVL.

CDR3 in amino acids: CASSYGRNTEAFF. The CDR3 coding sequence is TGTGCCAGCAGTTACGGGAGAAACACTGAAGCTTTCTTT. The genes are TRBV6-5 and TRBJ1-1, with unresolved D. Trimming stripped 2 bases from V and 2 bases from J, with 6 bases between. This CDR3 spans 13 amino acids. Germline lookup yields CDR1 MNHEY and CDR2 SVGAGI.

The CDR3 protein is CASTLPTGTGSDEQFF. The CDR3, as DNA: TGTGCCAGCACTCTCCCGACCGGGACAGGGAGCGATGAGCAGTTCTTC. The rearrangement uses TRBV28 and TRBJ2-1; TRBD1 agrees at 9 bases. The CDR3 covers 16 residues. CDR1 is MDHEN, CDR2 SYDVKM, per germline. J gave up 8 bases and V 7 bases, and 15 bases lay outside the gene matches.

This clonotype appeared a few times. The rearrangement joins TRBV7-9 to TRBJ2-3; 8 bases are shared with TRBD2. Trimming at V came to 1 base and at J to 4 bases, leaving 7 bases not matched to a gene. The CDR3 has 16 amino acids. CDR1 is SEHNR, CDR2 FQNEAQ, per germline (reference sequence). The chain's CDR3 is CASSLVGSGVADTQYF. CDR3 coding DNA: TGTGCCAGCAGCTTAGTTGGTAGCGGGGTAGCAGATACGCAGTATTTT.

The chain uses TRBV30 and TRBJ2-6; 7 bases are shared with TRBD1. The J segment lost 0 bases and the V segment lost 1 base, leaving 9 bases of the junction unmatched. The V gene's germline CDR1 is GTSNPN and CDR2 SVGIG (reference sequence). The CDR3 loop spans 18 amino acids. CDR3 sequence: CAWSAPGQLLSGANVLTF. The CDR3 DNA reads as TGTGCCTGGAGTGCGCCGGGACAGCTCCTCTCTGGGGCCAACGTCCTGACTTTC. The variable domain in full, with the rest retrieved from reference TRBV30 and TRBJ2-6, is SQTIHQWPATLVQPVGSPLSLECTVEGTSNPNLYWYRQAAGRGLQLLFYSVGIGQISSEVPQNLSASRPQDRQFILSSKKLLLSDSGFYLCAWSAPGQLLSGANVLTFGAGSRLTVL.

The chain employs TRBV6-1 and TRBJ1-2; possibly TRBD1 for D (5 bases). There are 13 residues in the CDR3. The V and J ends lost 7 bases and 8 bases respectively, with 17 bases between them. The V gene's germline CDR1 is MNHNS and CDR2 SASEGT. The CDR3 sequence: CASTQGRVRGYTF. The DNA of the CDR3 is TGTGCCAGCACCCAGGGACGCGTTAGAGGCTACACCTTC.

The J gene is TRBJ2-1, the V gene TRBV20-1; 8 bases line up with TRBD2. This CDR3 is 14 amino acids long. CDR1 DFQATT and CDR2 SNEGSKA come from the germline V gene (reference sequence). V gave up 1 base and J gave up 3 bases; unmatched junction bases: 2. CDR3 amino acids: CSARGGLDYNEQFF. The CDR3 DNA sequence: TGCAGTGCTAGAGGGGGACTAGACTACAATGAGCAGTTCTTC.

The CDR3 nucleotides are TGTGCCAGCAGTGAATTGGGGACAGGGAGGCTTAGCTATGGCTACACCTTC. It yields the protein CASSELGTGRLSYGYTF. The J gene is TRBJ1-2, the V gene TRBV25-1, with TRBD1 matching over 9 bases. Trimming at V came to 1 base and at J to 4 bases, leaving 10 bases not matched to a gene. This CDR3 region has 17 residues. Germline assignment: CDR1 MGHDK and CDR2 SYGVNS.

The V gene is TRBV20-1, the J gene TRBJ1-5; D gene uncertain. CDR1 is DFQATT and CDR2 is SNEGSKA in the germline V gene (reference sequence). This CDR3 is 16 amino acids long. The V and J ends lost 0 bases and 0 bases respectively, with 12 bases between them. CDR3 protein: CSARDPRAYSNQPQHF. DNA for the CDR3: TGCAGTGCTAGAGATCCCCGGGCTTATAGCAATCAGCCCCAGCATTTT.

The chain has TRBV12-3 or TRBV12-4 and TRBJ2-6; 7 positions match TRBD2. This CDR3 spans 17 amino acids. The ends lost 2 bases at V and 2 bases at J; junction bases unmatched: 6. The CDR3 is CASSLKGLGTGANVLTF. The CDR3 nucleotides read TGTGCCAGCAGTTTAAAAGGACTAGGAACTGGGGCCAACGTCCTGACTTTC.

The chain couples TRBV6-1 to TRBJ2-2, with TRBD2 matching over 9 bases. Germline V gene data show CDR1 as MNHNS and CDR2 as SASEGT. This CDR3 is 16 amino acids long. V gave up 4 bases and J gave up 2 bases; unmatched junction bases: 5. CDR3 nucleotides: TGTGCCAGCAGTGGGCGGGGGGGAACAAACACCGGGGAGCTGTTTTTT. Translating gives CASSGRGGTNTGELFF.

The V and J genes are TRBV20-1 and TRBJ2-2, with 8 bases identical to TRBD2. V gave up 0 bases and J gave up 2 bases; unmatched junction bases: 5. Germline CDR1 and CDR2: DFQATT and SNEGSKA (reference sequence). This CDR3 contains 16 residues. DNA of the CDR3: TGCAGTGCTAGAGATTGGCGGGGGGCCAACACCGGGGAGCTGTTTTTT. It is translated as CSARDWRGANTGELFF.

This chain uses TRBV25-1 with TRBJ1-1; D unresolved. V was trimmed by 4 bases and J by 3 bases, leaving 12 bases between them. The CDR3 runs to 14 residues. The germline V gene has CDR1 MGHDK and CDR2 SYGVNS. The CDR3 spells CASSGSLSYTEAFF. For the CDR3, the DNA is TGTGCCAGCAGTGGTTCCCTAAGTTACACTGAAGCTTTCTTT.

The chain recombines TRBV20-1 with TRBJ2-2; 9 positions match TRBD2. Germline CDR1 DFQATT, CDR2 SNEGSKA (reference sequence). The CDR3 contains 16 residues. V was clipped by 2 bases and J by 5 bases; unmatched bases: 9. CDR3 bases: TGCAGTGCTAGAAAAGCGGCGGGGGGGCGGACCGGGGAGCTGTTTTTT. Translated, it gives CSARKAAGGRTGELFF.

The chain is built from TRBV7-3 and TRBJ1-1; 8 nucleotides agree with TRBD1. The germline V gene has CDR1 SGHTA and CDR2 FQGTGA. This CDR3 is built from 14 residues. The trim removed 3 bases at V and 5 bases at J, leaving 5 bases unmatched. Here the CDR3 DNA reads TGTGCCAGCAGCTTGGCAGGGGGCTTGACTGAAGCTTTCTTT. Amino acids: CASSLAGGLTEAFF.

The V call is TRBV7-9, the J call TRBJ2-5; D is possibly TRBD1 (6 bases). The germline V gene has CDR1 SEHNR and CDR2 FQNEAQ (reference sequence). The V end was cut by 4 bases, the J end by 0 bases, with 12 bases between. The CDR3 length is 15 residues. The chain's CDR3 is CASSYPQGYQETQYF. The DNA for the CDR3 is TGTGCCAGCAGCTACCCACAGGGTTACCAAGAGACCCAGTACTTC.